This entry lists 4 T cell receptor beta chains sequenced from one sample in a study of blood T cell repertoires in COVID-19. TCRdb's copy holds only in-frame clones and misses some; the assay was immunoSEQ multiplex PCR. The table shows 75,000 to 90,000 clones, with 75% to 85% occurring only once. The sequenced sample consisted of peripheral blood. These receptors came from a man in his 60s with COVID-19, enrolled during active disease.

The chain uses TRBV28 and TRBJ1-2; unclear D gene. Trimming took 7 bases from V and 6 from J, leaving 6 bases between them. Per the germline V gene, CDR1 is MDHEN and CDR2 is SYDVKM. This CDR3 is built from 10 residues. As DNA, the CDR3 is TGTGCCAGCAATAGTAATGGCTACACCTTC. This encodes CASNSNGYTF.

There are a few counts of this clone. The gene calls are TRBV6-2 or TRBV6-3 and TRBJ2-1; TRBD1 aligns across 8 bases. The CDR3 has 16 amino acids. Germline trimming cut 6 bases from V and 5 bases from J; bases unmatched to any gene: 12. The germline V gene has CDR1 MNHEY and CDR2 SVGEGT. CDR3 in amino acids: CASSRPGQGVDNEQFF. CDR3 in DNA: TGTGCCAGCAGCCGACCCGGACAGGGCGTGGACAATGAGCAGTTCTTC.

The chain uses TRBV10-3 and TRBJ1-6; D possibly corresponds to TRBD1 (5 bases). CDR1 is ENHRY, CDR2 SYGVKD, per germline. Trimming stripped 10 bases from V and 8 bases from J, with 15 bases between. The CDR3 extends over 13 amino acids. In DNA form, the CDR3 reads TGTGCCACCGCCGGAGGGGTCGATTCACCCCTCCACTTT. As protein: CATAGGVDSPLHF.

The J gene is TRBJ2-7, the V gene TRBV4-2, with 10 bases lining up with TRBD2. V trimming: 0 bases; J trimming: 3 bases; junction bases outside the gene matches: 8. In germline, CDR1 is LGHNA, CDR2 YNFKEQ. This CDR3 region has 17 residues. CDR3 nucleotides: TGTGCCAGCAGCCAAGATCTTCGGCTAGCGGGGGACTACGAGCAGTACTTC. Protein: CASSQDLRLAGDYEQYF.